The T cell receptor (beta chain) described here comes from a study of blood T cell repertoires in COVID-19. As for the study in general: COVID-19 samples from acute and convalescent phases originated in the United States, Italy and Spain.

TCRdb's copy holds only in-frame clones and misses some; the assay was immunoSEQ multiplex PCR. Of roughly 120,000 clones listed, 70% to 85% are singletons. With respect to this clone: At one end the junction does not follow the germline gene, possibly because of a read error.

CDR3 size: 13 residues. CDR1 is SNHLY and CDR2 is FYNNEI in the germline V gene. Sequenced sample: peripheral blood. The chain has TRBV2 and TRBJ1-4, with D possibly TRBD1 on 5 matching bases. The clonotype was recovered from a man in his 70s with active or convalescent COVID-19. This CDR3 reads CASSVDSRGISIF. The CDR3 DNA reads TGTGCCAGCAGTGTAGACAGCCGAGGAATATCGATTTTT.